This T cell receptor beta chain was found in a study of tumor-infiltrating lymphocytes in primary liver carcinoma. Overall study context: These were node-negative, non-metastatic T1-T3 tumors of 4.2 to 10 cm. Study outcomes and limitations: Lower overlap was observed for tumor-adjacent and tumor-blood pairs relative to tumor region pairs. Tumor samples exhibited a significantly greater top-250-clone fraction than blood samples (p = 0.039).

TCR beta cDNA came from around 0.5 ug total RNA, primed with a constant-region primer. ARM-PCR was slightly modified, and three nested multiplex PCR rounds with it gave rise to the TCR beta libraries. In the first two PCR rounds, TRBV1-TRBV30 forward primers were paired with a C-beta reverse primer, and each round lasted roughly 9 cycles. TCRdb redid the calling of the multiplex PCR reads with MiXCR, one entry per CDR3 protein. The sample holds about 84,000 distinct CDR3 sequences, around 70% seen once. A word on this clonotype: Its target is unknown. At one of its ends the junction is not consistent with the germline gene, which may arise from a read error.

The CDR3 is 13 amino acids. Germline V gene sequence: CDR1 MNHEY, CDR2 SVGAGI. Total RNA and DNA came together from approximately 20-30 mg of bulk tissue without cell sorting. The clonotype was recovered from a man aged 40-50 years with primary liver carcinoma and hepatitis B virus infection. Specimen: liver tumor tissue from sampling region 1. Specified subset: tumor region T1, superior pole. The chain is built from TRBV6-5 and TRBJ1-6; no clear D gene. The CDR3 DNA is TGTGCCAGCAGCCATGAGGAGGATTCACTCCTCCACTTT. It is translated as CASSHEEDSLLHF.